The 6 T cell receptor beta chains below all came from one sample that was sequenced in a study of blood T cells in healthy people across ages. Primers used in a second PCR of about 7 to 11 cycles were a sample-barcoded 5' primer and a J-beta primer mix. TCRdb called the 5' RACE reads again in MiXCR, with one record for every CDR3 protein. Seen here are about 1,800,000 distinct CDR3 sequences, under 30% observed once, and the top ten hold 7.7%. The sample taken for sequencing was blood. The receptors stem from a woman between 25 and 40 years old in good health.

J is TRBJ1-2 and V is TRBV6-1, with D possibly being TRBD1 (6 bases). The CDR3 spans 14 residues. CDR1 is MNHNS and CDR2 is SASEGT in the germline V gene. V gave up 1 base and J gave up 10 bases, with 16 bases separating them. CDR3 sequence (DNA): TGTGCCAGCAGTGAAGTGGGGGCAGGGGCGTCCTACACCTTC. As protein: CASSEVGAGASYTF.

This sequence joins TRBV12-3 or TRBV12-4 and TRBJ2-7; no reliable D call. V lost 3 bases to trimming and J lost 4 bases, with 13 bases between them. The CDR3 runs 14 residues. The CDR3 loop is CASSLREVRYEQYF. CDR3 DNA: TGTGCCAGCAGTTTGCGAGAGGTGAGATACGAGCAGTACTTC.

This clonotype came up a few times. This chain joins TRBV20-1 and TRBJ2-5; D not certain. The V end was cut by 3 bases, the J end by 4 bases, with 9 bases between. Per germline, CDR1 DFQATT and CDR2 SNEGSKA (reference sequence). This CDR3 contains 12 residues. The CDR3 DNA reads TGCAGTGCTAGCGGGCACCCAGAGACCCAGTACTTC. It codes for CSASGHPETQYF.

The CDR3 region is CSVWTGIAKNIQYF. CDR3 nucleotide sequence: TGCAGCGTTTGGACAGGAATAGCCAAAAACATTCAGTACTTC. The V call is TRBV29-1, the J call TRBJ2-4, with 7 nucleotides matching TRBD1. CDR3 length: 14 residues. Germline lookup yields CDR1 SQVTM and CDR2 ANQGSEA. V was clipped by 5 bases and J by 0 bases; unmatched bases: 4.

There are a few counts of this clonotype. The chain couples TRBV2 to TRBJ1-5; TRBD1 might be the D (6 bases). V was pared by 6 bases and J by 0 bases, with 18 bases between. CDR1 and CDR2 (germline): SNHLY, FYNNEI. The CDR3 totals 17 residues. CDR3: CASRRSGTSYSNQPQHF. In nucleotides, the CDR3 is TGTGCCAGCAGGCGATCCGGGACATCGTATAGCAATCAGCCCCAGCATTTT.

In its sample, this clonotype was seen many times. The V gene is TRBV12-3 or TRBV12-4, the J gene TRBJ1-2; D is unresolved. This CDR3 is built from 12 residues. V lost 3 bases, J lost 4 bases, and 6 bases lay in between. The CDR3, as DNA: TGTGCCAGCAGTTTTGGAGTCTATGGCTACACCTTC. Residues: CASSFGVYGYTF.